This T cell receptor beta chain derives from a study of cytomegalovirus exposure and HLA in healthy donors. Study-wide results and limits: For most TCR beta V segments, an earlier analysis put the productive rate at about 87% or about 30% of the time. Looking again later, the authors saw that most CMV-associated TCR beta chains seemed HLA-restricted.

Worth noting for this clone: Its antigen is unidentified. At the DNA level, this CDR3 is encoded by other sequences in the same sample as well.

PCR was performed using 60 Vbeta and 13 Jbeta primers. Assay: immunoSEQ multiplex PCR; the TCRdb copy retains only in-frame clones and omits some. The sample yields about 140,000 clones, around 63% seen once. Trimming took off 3 bases at V and 3 bases at J, with 10 bases between the two ends. The CDR3 runs 14 residues. CDR1 and CDR2 (germline): MRHNA, SNTAGT. Sequencing input: PBMCs. The sequence came from a human donor in good health. The gene calls are TRBV6-4 and TRBJ2-3; maybe TRBD1 (6 bases). The CDR3 protein is CASSEQGGTDTQYF. The CDR3 DNA sequence: TGTGCCAGCAGTGAACAGGGTGGGACAGATACGCAGTATTTT.